This T cell receptor beta chain came from a study of OX40 agonist ivuxolimab in advanced cancers. For the study at large: The dose-escalation cohort was about 87% male, with a mean age of 60 years, ranging about 20 to 79. Study-wide points: Compared with CD4+, CD8+ T cells on average had more expanded clones.

Baseline, cycle 4 day 1, and cycle 7 day 1 were the blood sampling points. As regards this clone: Its antigen remains unknown.

The assay was immunoSEQ multiplex PCR, and TCRdb's table has in-frame clones only and misses some. The table shows about 83,000 clones, with 84% occurring only once. CDR3 size: 14 residues. CDR1 is MNHNS, CDR2 SASEGT, per germline. V shed 6 bases and J shed 7 bases, with 13 bases lying between them. This chain links TRBV6-1 with TRBJ1-6; D uncertain. The receptor comes from an adult with an advanced solid tumor such as melanoma, head and neck, liver or kidney cancer. This sample comprised CD4+ or CD8+ T cells sorted from blood, obtained in a trial of the OX40 agonist ivuxolimab. This CDR3 reads CASSRPLRNSPLHF. The CDR3 bases are TGTGCCAGCAGCCGGCCCCTTCGAAATTCACCCCTCCACTTT.